This TCR beta chain came from a study of blood T cell repertoires in COVID-19. Overall study: In each case, the material was cDNA or gDNA derived from T cells, B-cell-depleted T cells, or PBMCs.

Study processing details: Amplification with reference gene primers provided the estimates of nucleated cell counts. Sequencing was performed with immunoSEQ multiplex PCR; in TCRdb, only in-frame clones are kept and a portion is missing. V, J and clone size derive from that table, while D and trimming were established from the DNA sequence. The sample carries 100,000 to 150,000 clones, 85% to 90% recorded once. The CDR3 has 15 amino acids. J gave up 8 bases and V 0 bases, and 5 bases lay outside the gene matches. The V gene's germline CDR1 is MNHEY and CDR2 SVGAGI. This clone was counted a few times. The TCR comes from a man between 45 and 60 years old with acute or convalescent COVID-19. The sequencing input was peripheral blood. The chain uses TRBV6-5 and TRBJ1-4, with TRBD1 matching over 8 bases. For the CDR3, the DNA is TGTGCCAGCAGTTACTCGAGGACAGGGAGAGAAAAACTGTTTTTT. Its protein is CASSYSRTGREKLFF.